This passage covers 11 T cell receptor beta chains from one sample sequenced in a study of control samples from healthy donors and cancer patients. Assay: immunoSEQ multiplex PCR; the TCRdb copy retains only in-frame clones and omits some. This table holds 75,000 to 90,000 clones, 89% found once. The source material was blood. These receptor sequences come from a man in his fifties in good health.

This chain links TRBV4-1 with TRBJ1-5; no clear D gene. CDR3 length: 15 amino acids. Trimming shortened V by 1 base and J by 6 bases, and 13 bases separated the two germline ends. Germline CDR1 reads MGHRA; CDR2 reads YSYEKL. For the CDR3, the DNA is TGCGCCAGCAGCCAAGTGAGCAGCCTCGGTCAGCCCCAGCATTTT. Residues: CASSQVSSLGQPQHF.

The J gene is TRBJ2-5, the V gene TRBV24-1; 7 nucleotides agree with TRBD1. V dropped 3 bases and J dropped 7; count of bases not matched to a gene: 10. Germline CDR1 reads KGHDR; CDR2 reads SFDVKD. This CDR3 is 15 amino acids long. The chain's CDR3 is CATSDPRQGRTTQYF. CDR3 bases: TGTGCCACCAGTGATCCTCGACAGGGCAGAACGACCCAGTACTTC.

The chain recombines TRBV11-3 with TRBJ2-3; 7 positions match TRBD2. The V and J ends lost 5 bases and 6 bases, in that order; junction bases with no gene match: 8. There are 14 residues in the CDR3. Germline V gene lookup returns CDR1 SGHNT and CDR2 YENEEA. CDR3 nucleotide sequence: TGTGCCAGCAGCCCCAGCGGGATGGGTGATACGCAGTATTTT. Its protein is CASSPSGMGDTQYF.

The rearrangement joins TRBV7-8 to TRBJ1-5, with 7 positions matching TRBD1. In germline, CDR1 is SGHVS, CDR2 FQNEAQ. V gave up 2 bases and J gave up 6 bases; unmatched junction bases: 7. The CDR3 has 15 amino acids. The CDR3 sequence is CASSLLGGASQPQHF. In DNA, the CDR3 is TGTGCCAGCAGCTTATTAGGGGGCGCGAGTCAGCCCCAGCATTTT.

V and J are TRBV7-2 and TRBJ2-2, with a possible D match to TRBD1 (6 bases). Trimming took off 3 bases at V and 1 base at J, with 6 bases between the two ends. Looked up from germline, CDR1 is SGHTA and CDR2 is FQGNSA. The CDR3 is 14 amino acids. The CDR3 here is CASSLDRNTGELFF. As DNA, the CDR3 is TGTGCCAGCAGCTTGGACAGGAACACCGGGGAGCTGTTTTTT. Variable domain in full (rest from reference TRBV7-2 and TRBJ2-2): GAGVSQSPSNKVTEKGKDVELRCDPISGHTALYWYRQSLGQGLEFLIYFQGNSAPDKSGLPSDRFSAERTGGSVSTLTIQRTQQEDSAVYLCASSLDRNTGELFFGEGSRLTVL.

This chain links TRBV5-1 with TRBJ2-7; D is perhaps TRBD1 or TRBD2 (5 bases each). This CDR3 region has 14 residues. The germline gives CDR1 SGHRS, CDR2 YFSETQ. Trimming took 0 bases from V and 11 from J, leaving 18 bases between them. DNA of the CDR3: TGCGCCAGCAGCTTGGCCTTCGACACTGGGGGAAAGTACTTC. Amino acid sequence: CASSLAFDTGGKYF.

The chain has TRBV12-3 or TRBV12-4 and TRBJ2-3, with D uncertain. Between the trimmed V and J ends, which lost 6 bases and 3 bases, there was a span of 10 bases. The CDR3 is made up of 13 amino acids. The CDR3 protein is CASSTLGTDTQYF. The CDR3 region has the DNA TGTGCCAGCAGCACCTTGGGGACAGATACGCAGTATTTT.

Details on this clone: The junction departs from the called germline gene at one end, perhaps through a read error. The chain couples TRBV5-1 to TRBJ1-1, with a possible D match to TRBD1 (5 bases). The CDR3 has 13 residues. Germline lookup yields CDR1 SGHRS and CDR2 YFSETQ. The CDR3 coding sequence is TGCGCCAGCAGTTTGGGGCTGAACACTGAAGCTTTCTTT. The encoded protein is CASSLGLNTEAFF.

The J gene is TRBJ2-7, the V gene TRBV2; the match to TRBD2 covers 7 bases. The J segment lost 0 bases and the V segment lost 8 bases, leaving 10 bases of the junction unmatched. The CDR3 totals 15 residues. The germline gives CDR1 SNHLY, CDR2 FYNNEI. The CDR3: CASLPRGGGSYEQYF. The CDR3 coding sequence is TGTGCCAGCCTTCCCCGGGGCGGGGGCTCCTACGAGCAGTACTTC.

V gene TRBV21-1 combines with J gene TRBJ1-1. TRBV21-1 is a pseudogene segment. This CDR3 contains 14 residues. In nucleotides, the CDR3 is TGTGCCAGCAGCGCCCCGACGATTAACACTGAAGCTTTCTTT. It encodes CASSAPTINTEAFF.

V and J are TRBV2 and TRBJ2-7; tentatively, D is TRBD2 (5 bases). Trimming took off 6 bases at V and 1 base at J, with 10 bases between the two ends. From germline, CDR1 is SNHLY and CDR2 FYNNEI. This CDR3 has 13 amino acids. CDR3 sequence reads: CASRIRRSYEQYF. CDR3 DNA: TGTGCCAGCAGAATCAGGAGGTCCTACGAGCAGTACTTC.